The 17 T cell receptor beta chains given below trace back to one sample, sequenced in a study of post-analysis software for immune sequencing data. Study results and caveats: Four or five TRBV segments were more frequent in patients than controls; TRBV5-6, TRBV5-1 and TRBV20-1 belonged to this group.

The antigens for these receptors are not known. Prepared libraries of TCR beta cDNA carried unique molecular identifiers. MiXCR was run by TCRdb on the PCR reads, yielding one entry per CDR3 protein. The table records about 800,000 distinct CDR3 sequences, approximately 30% of them present only once. The specimen was blood. All receptors come from a girl aged 10-17 years with multiple sclerosis.

The sample holds a few counts of this clonotype. This chain links TRBV6-5 with TRBJ2-4; 7 bases align to TRBD1. The CDR3 consists of 14 residues. Germline loops: CDR1 MNHEY, CDR2 SVGAGI. Trimming took 5 bases from V and 4 from J; bases not matched to a gene: 5. CDR3 sequence: CASSRDSLKNIQYF. CDR3 DNA sequence: TGTGCCAGCAGTCGGGACAGCTTAAAAAACATTCAGTACTTC.

The chain uses TRBV20-1 and TRBJ2-1, with 8 nucleotides matching TRBD1. Germline assignment: CDR1 DFQATT and CDR2 SNEGSKA (reference sequence). The length of the CDR3 is 16 residues. Trimming cost V 5 bases and J 3 bases; bases outside gene matches: 12. CDR3 sequence reads: CSAPTRGTGVYNEQFF. Written as DNA, the CDR3 is TGCAGTGCTCCGACCAGGGGGACAGGTGTCTACAATGAGCAGTTCTTC.

V gene TRBV6-6 combines with J gene TRBJ1-4; D may be TRBD1 (6 bases). With 2 bases removed from V and 7 bases from J, the gap between germline ends came to 17 bases. The CDR3 totals 16 residues. CDR1 is MNHNY, CDR2 SVGAGI, per germline (reference sequence). CDR3 DNA sequence: TGTGCCAGCAGTTACGGCCGCAGGGAAGGGGGTGAAAAACTGTTTTTT. Its translation: CASSYGRREGGEKLFF.

The rearrangement joins TRBV14 to TRBJ1-2; no firm D call. CDR1 is SGHDN, CDR2 FVKESK, per germline. V shed 0 bases and J shed 4 bases, with 9 bases lying between them. The CDR3 contains 14 residues. DNA of the CDR3: TGTGCCAGCAGCCAAGATGAAAGGGTCTATGGCTACACCTTC. It yields the protein CASSQDERVYGYTF.

The table lists this clonotype with a few counts. The chain has TRBV6-5 and TRBJ2-5, with TRBD2 identical over 7 bases. This CDR3 is built from 13 residues. CDR1 and CDR2 (germline): MNHEY, SVGAGI. V shed 8 bases, J shed 5 bases, and the junction held 8 bases outside the gene matches. CDR3 DNA sequence: TGTGCCAGCTCCGGGGGGATAATGGAGACCCAGTACTTC. As protein: CASSGGIMETQYF.

This clonotype turned up a few times. This chain connects TRBV28 to TRBJ2-7; 10 positions agree with TRBD1. This CDR3 spans 14 amino acids. Germline-derived CDR1 and CDR2 are MDHEN and SYDVKM. The V segment lost 9 bases and the J segment 3 bases; nucleotides outside the gene matches: 8. CDR3 sequence reads: CASAGTGVYYEQYF. As DNA, the CDR3 is TGTGCCAGTGCCGGGACAGGGGTATACTACGAGCAGTACTTC. Looking up the rest from reference TRBV28 and TRBJ2-7 gives the full variable domain: DVKVTQSSRYLVKRTGEKVFLECVQDMDHENMFWYRQDPGLGLRLIYFSYDVKMKEKGDIPEGYSVSREKKERFSLILESASTNQTSMYLCASAGTGVYYEQYFGPGTRLTVT.

This clonotype was observed a handful of times. This chain links TRBV20-1 with TRBJ2-1; 11 positions agree with TRBD2. This CDR3 has 14 residues. Germline V gene lookup returns CDR1 DFQATT and CDR2 SNEGSKA (reference sequence). Trimming removed 6 bases from V and 4 bases from J; junction bases left unmatched: 5. This chain's CDR3 is CSAGGLAAYNEQFF. CDR3 nucleotide sequence: TGCAGTGCGGGGGGACTAGCGGCATACAATGAGCAGTTCTTC.

This clonotype was recorded at least ten times. The chain employs TRBV7-2 and TRBJ2-5, with D perhaps TRBD2 (6 bases). The CDR3 has 14 residues. The V and J ends lost 1 base and 5 bases respectively, with 11 bases between them. Germline-derived CDR1 and CDR2 are SGHTA and FQGNSA. The CDR3 reads CASSLGAGRETQYF. DNA of the CDR3: TGTGCCAGCAGCTTAGGGGCAGGGAGGGAGACCCAGTACTTC.

There are a few counts of this clonotype. The chain combines TRBV28 with TRBJ2-7; perhaps TRBD1 as D (7 bases). CDR1 is MDHEN and CDR2 is SYDVKM in the germline V gene. V shed 6 bases and J shed 2 bases, with 23 bases lying between them. This CDR3 spans 17 amino acids. The CDR3 nucleotides read TGTGCCAGCAGCCTCTGGGGAGCGCAGGGGGGTACCTACGAGCAGTACTTC. Encoded protein: CASSLWGAQGGTYEQYF.

This clonotype was observed a few times. The chain links TRBV6-6 to TRBJ2-7; 10 bases match TRBD1. The V gene's germline CDR1 is MNHNY and CDR2 SVGAGI (reference sequence). The CDR3 runs to 16 residues. Trimming removed 0 bases from V and 3 bases from J; junction bases left unmatched: 5. The CDR3 sequence is CASSYSGTGDRYEQYF. The CDR3 DNA sequence: TGTGCCAGCAGTTACTCAGGGACAGGGGATCGCTACGAGCAGTACTTC.

This clonotype was counted between two and nine times. The chain recombines TRBV5-4 with TRBJ2-7; tentative D call: TRBD2 (5 bases). The CDR3 consists of 17 residues. Per germline, CDR1 SGHNT and CDR2 YYREEE (reference sequence). Trimming stripped 4 bases from V and 2 bases from J, with 22 bases between. The CDR3 spells CASSQDKFSGPPYEQYF. The CDR3 nucleotides are TGTGCCAGCAGCCAAGATAAGTTCAGCGGACCGCCCTACGAGCAGTACTTC.

The chain is built from TRBV28 and TRBJ2-1; the D gene is possibly TRBD2 (6 bases). V lost 7 bases and J 8 bases, leaving 21 bases between the germline ends. Germline V lookup: CDR1 MDHEN, CDR2 SYDVKM. The CDR3 is 15 amino acids. CDR3 bases: TGTGCCAGCACCCTTAGGAGGGACGCGGGCGATGAGCAGTTCTTC. It yields the protein CASTLRRDAGDEQFF. Full variable domain (remainder filled in from reference TRBV28 and TRBJ2-1): DVKVTQSSRYLVKRTGEKVFLECVQDMDHENMFWYRQDPGLGLRLIYFSYDVKMKEKGDIPEGYSVSREKKERFSLILESASTNQTSMYLCASTLRRDAGDEQFFGPGTRLTVL.

This clonotype was observed at least ten times. The CDR3 coding sequence is TGCAGTGCTCCCCCTGACGGGGCGGGATTCTTTCCTTACGAGCAGTACTTC. This translates into CSAPPDGAGFFPYEQYF. V is TRBV20-1 and J is TRBJ2-7; maybe TRBD2 (6 bases). The CDR3 runs to 17 residues. CDR1 and CDR2 (germline): DFQATT, SNEGSKA (reference sequence). The V and J ends lost 5 bases and 4 bases respectively, with 27 bases between them.

The CDR3 region is CASSSPLGGGRETQYF. The CDR3 DNA follows: TGTGCCAGCAGTTCCCCTCTGGGGGGAGGAAGAGAGACCCAGTACTTC. This chain uses TRBV28 with TRBJ2-5; D perhaps matches TRBD2 (6 bases). CDR1 is MDHEN and CDR2 is SYDVKM in the germline V gene. V gave up 4 bases and J gave up 4 bases, with 19 bases separating them. The CDR3 has 16 residues. Supplemented by reference TRBV28 and TRBJ2-5, the full variable domain reads DVKVTQSSRYLVKRTGEKVFLECVQDMDHENMFWYRQDPGLGLRLIYFSYDVKMKEKGDIPEGYSVSREKKERFSLILESASTNQTSMYLCASSSPLGGGRETQYFGPGTRLLVL.

The rearrangement uses TRBV7-2 and TRBJ2-1; D is unresolved. The CDR3 length is 12 residues. Germline V gene data show CDR1 as SGHTA and CDR2 as FQGNSA. The V end lost 2 bases, the J end lost 12 bases, and 11 bases lay between the germline ends. DNA of the CDR3: TGTGCCAGCAGCTTAAGATTTAGTGGGCAGTTCTTC. Encoded protein: CASSLRFSGQFF.

In its sample, this clonotype was seen a few times. CDR3 coding DNA: TGTGCCAGCAGTTTAAAGCGGGGAAGCTCCTACAATGAGCAGTTCTTC. The encoded protein is CASSLKRGSSYNEQFF. J is TRBJ2-1 and V is TRBV28, with TRBD2 identical over 7 bases. The CDR3 runs 16 residues. Per the germline V gene, CDR1 is MDHEN and CDR2 is SYDVKM. Losses at the gene ends were 2 bases for V and 0 bases for J; bases not matched to a gene: 4.

This clonotype has more than one count but fewer than ten. CDR3 loop: CSPKYRGPEQYF. The CDR3 region has the DNA TGCAGTCCCAAGTACAGGGGGCCCGAGCAGTACTTC. The chain carries TRBV20-1 and TRBJ2-7, with TRBD1 matching 9 bases. Germline values: CDR1 DFQATT, CDR2 SNEGSKA (reference sequence). Trimming took 8 bases from V and 6 from J; bases not matched to a gene: 8. CDR3 length: 12 amino acids.